This TCR beta chain was identified in a study of immune cell composition in non-small cell lung cancer. The normal lung sample lay at least 3 cm, and maximally far, from the tumour. This table comes from immunoSEQ multiplex PCR, and its TCRdb copy is limited to in-frame clones, with some not included. The data show more than 15,000 clones, 77% seen once. This CDR3 is built from 18 residues. V shed 6 bases and J shed 0 bases, with 21 bases lying between them. Germline CDR1 and CDR2: SGHVS and FNYEAQ. The same data also went into a second study, on CD4 T cells in lung cancer. This second study notes: Before giving blood, patients had received treatments including platinum chemotherapy, some also nivolumab or pembrolizumab.

Material: non-adjacent lung tissue. The receptor comes from a human donor with non-small cell lung cancer. The chain combines TRBV7-6 with TRBJ2-1; no clear D. The CDR3 DNA reads as TGTGCCAGCAGGCTACAGCGATCCGAGACCTCCTCCTACAATGAGCAGTTCTTC. Protein product: CASRLQRSETSSYNEQFF.